This section outlines one T cell receptor (beta chain) sequence together with its context. The sample originates from a study of blood T cell repertoires in COVID-19. Study-level background: Sample material is recorded as cDNA or gDNA derived from T cells, B-cell-depleted T cells, or PBMCs.

V dropped 3 bases and J dropped 9 bases, with 12 bases sitting between them. This CDR3 contains 13 residues. Germline CDR1 is MDHEN and CDR2 is SYDVKM. In the original processing: Amplifying reference gene primers gave estimates of nucleated cell counts. Produced via immunoSEQ multiplex PCR; TCRdb's table is partial and in-frame only. V and J calls and clone size are as listed in that table; D and trimming were resolved from the DNA. The table records about 59,000 clones, approximately 80% of them present only once. The sequence was obtained from a woman of 80 years or more with active or convalescent COVID-19. Sequenced sample: peripheral blood. The rearrangement uses TRBV28 and TRBJ1-5; D remains ambiguous. In DNA, the CDR3 is TGTGCCAGCAGTTTCGAAAGCTTCTCGCCCCAGCATTTT. Translated, it gives CASSFESFSPQHF.